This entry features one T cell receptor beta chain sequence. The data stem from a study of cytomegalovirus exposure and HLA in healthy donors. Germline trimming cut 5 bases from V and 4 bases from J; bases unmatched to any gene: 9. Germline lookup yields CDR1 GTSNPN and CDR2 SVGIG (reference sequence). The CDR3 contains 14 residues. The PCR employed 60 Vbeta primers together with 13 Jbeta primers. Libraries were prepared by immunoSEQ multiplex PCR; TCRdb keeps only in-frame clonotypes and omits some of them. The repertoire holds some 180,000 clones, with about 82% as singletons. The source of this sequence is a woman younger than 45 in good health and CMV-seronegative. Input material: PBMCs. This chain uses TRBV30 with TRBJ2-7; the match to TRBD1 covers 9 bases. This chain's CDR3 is CAWSPGTGRYEQYF. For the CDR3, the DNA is TGTGCCTGGTCGCCCGGGACAGGGAGGTACGAGCAGTACTTC.